The subject of this entry is one TCR beta chain. The antigen remains unidentified. From the germline J gene comes the end of the CDR3, since the read stops 3 residues before it. The sample originates from a study of T cell clonality in common variable immunodeficiency. Whole-study results and caveats: CVID subjects shared fewer TCRbeta clones than healthy controls did. Fewer deletions and N-nucleotide insertions were reportedly seen in common variable immunodeficiency TCR beta sequences.

Profiled with immunoSEQ multiplex PCR; TCRdb holds only in-frame clones, not every one. This sample comprises fewer than 12,000 clones, none seen once only. CDR1 and CDR2 from the germline V gene are SGHVS and FQNEAQ. The CDR3 spans 13 residues. Germline trimming cut 11 bases from V and 7 bases from J; bases unmatched to any gene: 11. Of CVID subjects, 15 were female and roughly 30 male, mean age approximately 44. No CVID subject was ill or on immunomodulatory drugs when sampled. The chain recombines TRBV7-8 with TRBJ2-1, with 7 nucleotides matching TRBD2. The sequenced sample consisted of peripheral blood mononuclear cells. This receptor was obtained from a human donor with common variable immunodeficiency. CDR3 sequence: CASGGDPGNEQFF. The CDR3 DNA, read in part, is TGTGCCTCGGGGGGAGACCCAGGAAATGAG.